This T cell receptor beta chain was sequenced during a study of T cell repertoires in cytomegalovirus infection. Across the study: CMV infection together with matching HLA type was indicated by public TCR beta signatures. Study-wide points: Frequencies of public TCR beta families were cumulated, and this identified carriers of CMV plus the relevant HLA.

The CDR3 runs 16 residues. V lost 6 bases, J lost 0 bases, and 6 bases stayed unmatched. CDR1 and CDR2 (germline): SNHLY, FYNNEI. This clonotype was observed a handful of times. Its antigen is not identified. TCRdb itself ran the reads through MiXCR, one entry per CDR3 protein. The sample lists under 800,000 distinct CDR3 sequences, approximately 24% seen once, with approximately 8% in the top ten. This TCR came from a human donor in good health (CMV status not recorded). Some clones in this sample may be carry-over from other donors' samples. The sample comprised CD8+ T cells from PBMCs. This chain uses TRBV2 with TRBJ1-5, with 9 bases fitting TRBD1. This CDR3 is CASRMTGGYSNQPQHF. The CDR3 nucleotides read TGTGCCAGCAGGATGACAGGGGGATATAGCAATCAGCCCCAGCATTTT.